Each of the 9 T cell receptor beta chains below was sequenced from the same sample in a study of neurological immune-mediated disorders. Using its own MiXCR run on the 5' RACE reads, TCRdb lists one record per CDR3 protein. In the table there are about 71,000 distinct CDR3 sequences, under 3.5% of which are singletons. Sequenced: PBMCs. The receptors here all came from a man aged 35-49 years with multiple sclerosis.

This clonotype was counted at least ten times. The V gene is TRBV7-2, the J gene TRBJ2-1, with 11 bases that match TRBD2. The CDR3 consists of 12 residues. Looked up from germline, CDR1 is SGHTA and CDR2 is FQGNSA. V was pared by 8 bases and J by 9 bases, with 3 bases of the junction left unmatched. Here the CDR3 reads CASVAGGSEQFF. DNA of the CDR3: TGTGCCAGCGTAGCGGGAGGGAGTGAGCAGTTCTTC.

In this sample, this clonotype turned up many times. This chain links TRBV5-1 with TRBJ2-2; no definite D call. Germline CDR1 and CDR2: SGHRS and YFSETQ. V was cut by 4 bases and J by 4 bases, with 11 bases left in between. The CDR3 sequence is 14 residues long. CDR3 region: CASSPRTFTGELFF. The CDR3, as DNA: TGCGCCAGCAGCCCGAGGACCTTCACCGGGGAGCTGTTTTTT.

This clonotype was seen repeatedly, ten times or more. The chain combines TRBV20-1 with TRBJ2-3; 7 bases align to TRBD1. Trimming cost V 5 bases and J 0 bases; bases outside gene matches: 5. This CDR3 contains 14 residues. The V gene's germline CDR1 is DFQATT and CDR2 SNEGSKA (reference sequence). The CDR3 DNA is TGCAGTGCTCTTAAGGGGGCTAGCACAGATACGCAGTATTTT. This encodes CSALKGASTDTQYF.

This clonotype was found many times. CDR3 DNA: TGTGCCAGCAGTTTATCGGGAGGGCCCGTAGATACGCAGTATTTT. Translated: CASSLSGGPVDTQYF. The rearrangement uses TRBV27 and TRBJ2-3, with 7 bases fitting TRBD2. V lost 0 bases to trimming and J lost 5 bases; unmatched junction nucleotides: 5. The CDR3 has 15 amino acids. Germline V lookup: CDR1 MNHEY, CDR2 SMNVEV (reference sequence).

This clonotype has at least ten counts. The chain joins TRBV9 to TRBJ2-3, with 8 positions matching TRBD2. Per germline, CDR1 SGDLS and CDR2 YYNGEE. V lost 0 bases to trimming and J lost 5 bases; unmatched junction nucleotides: 8. The CDR3 loop spans 16 amino acids. As DNA, the CDR3 is TGTGCCAGCAGCGTAGTCGGGAGGGCCGGGAGAGATACGCAGTATTTT. Residues: CASSVVGRAGRDTQYF.

This clonotype was observed at least ten times. This chain uses TRBV10-3 with TRBJ2-6, with D uncertain. Germline V gives CDR1 ENHRY, CDR2 SYGVKD. This CDR3 is 17 amino acids long. Trimming cost V 0 bases and J 0 bases, with 9 bases left between them. The CDR3 loop reads CAISESGAISGANVLTF. DNA of the CDR3: TGTGCCATCAGTGAGTCCGGAGCCATCTCTGGGGCCAACGTCCTGACTTTC.

This clonotype was counted at least ten times. This sequence joins TRBV7-9 and TRBJ2-1; 11 bases fit TRBD2. The CDR3 extends over 15 amino acids. With 5 bases clipped from V and 6 bases from J, the junction kept 6 bases outside the gene matches. The germline V gene encodes CDR1 SEHNR and CDR2 FQNEAQ (reference sequence). Here the CDR3 reads CASSELAGAGNEQFF. The CDR3 DNA reads TGTGCCAGCAGCGAACTAGCGGGGGCTGGCAATGAGCAGTTCTTC.

This clonotype was seen repeatedly, ten times or more. This rearrangement joins TRBV5-1 to TRBJ1-2; the D gene is possibly TRBD1 (5 bases). Per the germline V gene, CDR1 is SGHRS and CDR2 is YFSETQ. The V end was cut by 4 bases, the J end by 6 bases, with 19 bases between. The CDR3 totals 15 residues. The DNA for the CDR3 is TGCGCCAGCAGCCTTAAGACCGGGACCCGGGATGGCTACACCTTC. It codes for CASSLKTGTRDGYTF.

At least ten counts were recorded for this clonotype. The gene calls are TRBV11-2 and TRBJ2-6; D possibly uses TRBD1 or TRBD2 (5 bases each). The CDR3 has 16 amino acids. Germline lookup yields CDR1 SGHAT and CDR2 FQNNGV. V lost 5 bases and J lost 0, with 11 bases in between. CDR3 in amino acids: CASSTGPSSGANVLTF. In DNA, the CDR3 is TGTGCCAGCAGCACGGGACCGAGCTCTGGGGCCAACGTCCTGACTTTC. Full variable domain (rest looked up from reference TRBV11-2 and TRBJ2-6): EAGVAQSPRYKIIEKRQSVAFWCNPISGHATLYWYQQILGQGPKLLIQFQNNGVVDDSQLPKDRFSAERLKGVDSTLKIQPAKLEDSAVYLCASSTGPSSGANVLTFGAGSRLTVL.